This T cell receptor (beta chain) was found in a study of long-term antiretroviral therapy in people with HIV. Background on the study: Collection of the earliest samples took place about a decade ahead of the 2015 immediate-ART recommendation.

Germline V gene data show CDR1 as SGHRS and CDR2 as YFSETQ. The CDR3 length is 15 residues. Trimming took 2 bases from V and 0 from J; bases not matched to a gene: 1. This was the immunoSEQ v3.0 assay at survey level. Here immunoSEQ multiplex PCR was the method, and the copy in TCRdb shows in-frame clones only, minus some. The sample comprises just over 20,000 clones, 79% of which are singletons, and about a tenth rests with the top ten. Every single participant having HIV got treatment inside the United States. The samples, holding roughly 0.95-10 million cryopreserved PBMC, were thawed before DNA extraction was carried out.

The sequencing here drew on unsorted PBMCs, taken 4.1 years after starting antiretroviral therapy. The genes are TRBV5-1 and TRBJ2-1; TRBD1 aligns across 8 bases. This TCR was recovered from a woman aged 40-49 years with HIV. The CDR3 reads CASSFTGGSYNEQFF. The CDR3, as DNA: TGCGCCAGCAGCTTTACAGGGGGCTCCTACAATGAGCAGTTCTTC. The whole variable domain, filled in from reference TRBV5-1 and TRBJ2-1, reads KAGVTQTPRYLIKTRGQQVTLSCSPISGHRSVSWYQQTPGQGLQFLFEYFSETQRNKGNFPGRFSGRQFSNSRSEMNVSTLELGDSALYLCASSFTGGSYNEQFFGPGTRLTVL.